This TCR beta chain is from a study of T cells after yellow fever vaccination. Study information: In the case of low-cell-number fractions, SMART-Seq v4 Ultra Low Input was used for preparation. Study-wide results and limits: The secondary response peaked faster, at day 5 versus 15, but was weaker. Detected again after the booster were most primary-vaccination clones, at 96% CD4 and nearly 90% CD8.

Trimming removed 5 bases from V and 4 bases from J, with 5 bases in between. Germline CDR1 reads DFQATT; CDR2 reads SNEGSKA (reference sequence). The CDR3 runs 10 residues. It was through 5'RACE template switching that TCR cDNA was made, with a universal primer site and UMIs added. A single record per CDR3 protein comes from TCRdb applying MiXCR to the 5' RACE reads. The sample contains approximately 580,000 distinct CDR3 sequences, 17% of which appear only once. This clonotype was detected a few times. What it binds is not known. The rearrangement uses TRBV20-1 and TRBJ1-1, with D unclear. The clonotype originates from a man aged 18 to 29 who received the YFV17D yellow fever vaccine. This sample comprised PBMCs, obtained less than 6 days after the first yellow fever vaccination. This CDR3 reads CSALFTEAFF. DNA of the CDR3: TGCAGTGCTCTCTTCACTGAAGCTTTCTTT.